Each of the 11 T cell receptor beta chains below was sequenced from the same sample in a study of blood T cell dynamics during melanoma immunotherapy. Time point indicated: week 3, after first cycle of checkpoint inhibitor. Clones were sequenced by immunoSEQ multiplex PCR, and TCRdb holds only the in-frame ones, with some missing. The repertoire has roughly 15,000 clones, about nine tenths of them found once; the top ten carry around 5.3%. The sequenced sample was blood, obtained from a patient treated with checkpoint blockade. These receptors all come from a human donor with melanoma.

CDR3 loop: CASSPSAETQYF. The CDR3 DNA follows: TGTGCCAGCTCACCCAGCGCCGAGACCCAGTACTTC. This chain joins TRBV18 and TRBJ2-5; D is unresolved. This CDR3 is 12 amino acids long. Germline loops: CDR1 KGHSH, CDR2 LQKENI. With 3 bases removed from V and 5 bases from J, the gap between germline ends came to 7 bases.

The gene calls are TRBV7-2 and TRBJ2-7; D remains ambiguous. CDR1 is SGHTA and CDR2 is FQGNSA in the germline V gene. This CDR3 is built from 15 residues. Trimming left V 0 bases short and J 0 bases short, with 9 bases between. The CDR3 region is CASSLAGYHSYEQYF. In DNA, the CDR3 is TGTGCCAGCAGCTTAGCGGGATACCACTCCTACGAGCAGTACTTC.

V usage is TRBV7-2 and J usage is TRBJ1-5; 7 bases agree with TRBD1. In germline, CDR1 is SGHTA, CDR2 FQGNSA. CDR3 length: 14 residues. With V trimmed by 4 bases and J by 4 bases, 4 bases remained unmatched. Here the CDR3 reads CASSSQGLNQPQHF. In nucleotides, the CDR3 is TGTGCCAGCAGCTCACAGGGGCTGAATCAGCCCCAGCATTTT.

The V gene is TRBV7-2, the J gene TRBJ2-7; TRBD2 aligns across 9 bases. The germline V gene has CDR1 SGHTA and CDR2 FQGNSA. Trimming took 6 bases from V and 1 from J; bases not matched to a gene: 4. This CDR3 has 14 amino acids. The CDR3 bases are TGTGCCAGCAGTCTAGCGGGACAATCCTACGAGCAGTACTTC. It specifies CASSLAGQSYEQYF.

The V call is TRBV30, the J call TRBJ2-7; D might be TRBD2 (6 bases). V was clipped by 2 bases and J by 2 bases, with 19 bases between them. The CDR3 has 16 residues. Per the germline V gene, CDR1 is GTSNPN and CDR2 is SVGIG (reference sequence). CDR3 sequence (DNA): TGTGCCTGGAGTTACGGAGGGCCTAGGGCCCCCTACGAGCAGTACTTC. Amino acid sequence: CAWSYGGPRAPYEQYF.

This rearrangement joins TRBV19 to TRBJ2-1, with D possibly TRBD1 on 6 matching bases. V gave up 4 bases and J gave up 9 bases, with 25 bases separating them. This CDR3 is 17 amino acids long. Germline lookup yields CDR1 LNHDA and CDR2 SQIVND (reference sequence). CDR3 region: CASSRGLGPYPLGEQFF. CDR3 nucleotide sequence: TGTGCCAGTAGTAGGGGGCTTGGGCCCTACCCCCTCGGTGAGCAGTTCTTC.

The rearrangement links TRBV19 to TRBJ1-2; perhaps TRBD1 as D (5 bases). CDR1 is LNHDA, CDR2 SQIVND, per germline (reference sequence). Trimming removed 6 bases from V and 0 bases from J, with 11 bases in between. The CDR3 contains 14 residues. CDR3 region: CASRKQESNYGYTF. The DNA for the CDR3 is TGTGCCAGTAGGAAACAGGAGTCTAACTATGGCTACACCTTC.

This chain joins TRBV7-9 and TRBJ2-1; maybe TRBD2 (6 bases). The CDR3 runs 15 residues. The V end lost 5 bases, the J end lost 4 bases, and 15 bases lay between the germline ends. Germline CDR1 and CDR2: SEHNR and FQNEAQ (reference sequence). This chain's CDR3 is CASSPLGGEYNEQFF. For the CDR3, the DNA is TGTGCCAGCAGCCCACTGGGAGGAGAGTACAATGAGCAGTTCTTC.

The chain uses TRBV7-2 and TRBJ2-5; D is ambiguous. Germline V gene lookup returns CDR1 SGHTA and CDR2 FQGNSA. Trimming stripped 2 bases from V and 2 bases from J, with 12 bases between. The CDR3 totals 15 residues. CDR3 in amino acids: CASSLWPPPQETQYF. The DNA of the CDR3 is TGTGCCAGCAGCTTATGGCCCCCCCCTCAAGAGACCCAGTACTTC.

V is TRBV18 and J is TRBJ2-7; D is possibly TRBD1 (6 bases). This CDR3 has 13 amino acids. V lost 6 bases to trimming and J lost 5 bases, with 14 bases between them. CDR1 is KGHSH, CDR2 LQKENI, per germline. The CDR3 DNA is TGTGCCAGCTCCCCCAACAGGGATGACGAGCAGTACTTC. Translation: CASSPNRDDEQYF.

The chain links TRBV27 to TRBJ1-6; 10 bases are shared with TRBD1. Germline V CDR1 and CDR2: MNHEY, SMNVEV (reference sequence). CDR3 length equals 14 residues. V trimming: 2 bases; J trimming: 10 bases; junction bases outside the gene matches: 2. CDR3 amino acids: CASSLGQGGSPLHF. The CDR3 nucleotides read TGTGCCAGCAGTTTAGGACAGGGGGGCTCACCCCTCCACTTT.